These 32 T cell receptor beta chains were all obtained from the same sample, sequenced in a study of blood T cell repertoires in COVID-19. TCRdb's table, derived via immunoSEQ multiplex PCR, lists solely in-frame clones and lacks some. The sample lists just over 350,000 clones, roughly nine tenths occurring once. Sequencing was carried out using PBMCs or T cells enriched from blood (not recorded which). Receptors were obtained from a woman aged 30 to 39 who had recovered from COVID-19.

This chain links TRBV4-1 with TRBJ2-7; 7 bases are a match to TRBD1. The CDR3 extends over 13 amino acids. Trimming at V came to 4 bases and at J to 3 bases, leaving 3 bases not matched to a gene. Germline V gives CDR1 MGHRA, CDR2 YSYEKL. The CDR3 coding sequence is TGCGCCAGCAGCCTGGGACAGTTCTACGAGCAGTACTTC. Protein: CASSLGQFYEQYF.

This chain joins TRBV2 and TRBJ2-3; 16 bases align to TRBD2. The CDR3 runs to 17 residues. V was clipped by 9 bases and J by 1 base; unmatched bases: 7. Germline V gene sequence: CDR1 SNHLY, CDR2 FYNNEI. The CDR3 spells CARRGLAGGAGTDTQYF. CDR3 nucleotide sequence: TGTGCCAGGAGGGGACTAGCGGGAGGGGCCGGCACAGATACGCAGTATTTT. Supplemented by reference TRBV2 and TRBJ2-3, the full variable domain reads EPEVTQTPSHQVTQMGQEVILRCVPISNHLYFYWYRQILGQKVEFLVSFYNNEISEKSEIFDDQFSVERPDGSNFTLKIRSTKLEDSAMYFCARRGLAGGAGTDTQYFGPGTRLTVL.

This chain joins TRBV12-3 or TRBV12-4 and TRBJ1-2, with D perhaps TRBD1 (6 bases). V gave up 6 bases and J gave up 8 bases, with 16 bases separating them. The length of the CDR3 is 13 residues. CDR3 nucleotides: TGTGCCAGCAGCATAGTGGGGGCCTCGGGCTACACCTTC. As protein: CASSIVGASGYTF.

The chain is built from TRBV6-5 and TRBJ2-7, with a weak D call TRBD2 (7 bases). V lost 5 bases, J lost 5 bases, and 13 bases lay in between. CDR1 is MNHEY, CDR2 SVGAGI, per germline. This CDR3 spans 13 amino acids. The CDR3 here is CASSPLGGDEQYF. The DNA of the CDR3 is TGTGCCAGCAGTCCCTTAGGGGGGGACGAGCAGTACTTC.

The V gene is TRBV2, the J gene TRBJ2-7, with unresolved D. Germline CDR1 reads SNHLY; CDR2 reads FYNNEI. Deletions cut 2 bases from V and 0 bases from J, with 11 bases between. The CDR3 has 15 amino acids. CDR3 sequence: CASSEYPMSSYEQYF. The CDR3 bases are TGTGCCAGCAGTGAATATCCCATGAGCTCCTACGAGCAGTACTTC.

This sequence joins TRBV5-4 and TRBJ2-5, with 10 positions matching TRBD1. This CDR3 contains 15 residues. Germline assignment: CDR1 SGHNT and CDR2 YYREEE (reference sequence). V lost 0 bases, J lost 4 bases, and 3 bases stayed unmatched. CDR3 nucleotide sequence: TGTGCCAGCAGCTTGGGGACAGGGGGAAGAGAGACCCAGTACTTC. Protein product: CASSLGTGGRETQYF.

The rearrangement joins TRBV2 to TRBJ2-1; tentative D call: TRBD2 (6 bases). Per germline, CDR1 SNHLY and CDR2 FYNNEI. The CDR3 covers 13 residues. V was cut by 7 bases and J by 15 bases, with 22 bases left in between. The CDR3 DNA reads TGTGCCAGCACTGAGGGACTGCCCAGTAGTCGGTTCTTC. The encoded protein is CASTEGLPSSRFF.

J is TRBJ2-2 and V is TRBV30, with 7 nucleotides matching TRBD2. Germline V gene lookup returns CDR1 GTSNPN and CDR2 SVGIG (reference sequence). The V segment lost 5 bases and the J segment 1 base; nucleotides outside the gene matches: 4. The CDR3 has 14 amino acids. The CDR3 bases are TGTGCCTGGCTCCCGGGGGGGAACACCGGGGAGCTGTTTTTT. This gives the protein CAWLPGGNTGELFF. Based on the CDR3 plus reference TRBV30 and TRBJ2-2, the full variable domain is SQTIHQWPATLVQPVGSPLSLECTVEGTSNPNLYWYRQAAGRGLQLLFYSVGIGQISSEVPQNLSASRPQDRQFILSSKKLLLSDSGFYLCAWLPGGNTGELFFGEGSRLTVL.

This clone showed up just a few times. This chain links TRBV2 with TRBJ2-3; perhaps TRBD2 as D (5 bases). Germline CDR1 reads SNHLY; CDR2 reads FYNNEI. CDR3 length: 14 residues. The V end was cut by 7 bases, the J end by 0 bases, with 11 bases between. The CDR3 loop reads CASMVRTSTDTQYF. CDR3 in DNA: TGTGCCAGCATGGTCAGGACTAGCACAGATACGCAGTATTTT.

The chain joins TRBV11-1 to TRBJ1-5, with a tentative D call TRBD1 (5 bases). The CDR3 has 13 amino acids. V lost 6 bases to trimming and J lost 5 bases, with 11 bases between them. Germline loops: CDR1 SGHAT, CDR2 FQDESV (reference sequence). The CDR3 region is CASSLTEDQPQHF. The CDR3 DNA reads as TGTGCCAGCAGTTTGACAGAGGATCAGCCCCAGCATTTT.

V gene TRBV5-4 combines with J gene TRBJ1-1; D not resolved. Trimming removed 0 bases from V and 11 bases from J, with 14 bases in between. This CDR3 spans 13 amino acids. Germline V gene lookup returns CDR1 SGHNT and CDR2 YYREEE (reference sequence). The CDR3 here is CASSLEVESSAFF. The CDR3 region has the DNA TGTGCCAGCAGCTTGGAAGTTGAGTCGTCCGCTTTCTTT.

The chain carries TRBV5-1 and TRBJ1-5, with 9 bases that match TRBD1. V shed 5 bases and J 6 bases; nucleotides not matched to a gene: 3. Germline-derived CDR1 and CDR2 are SGHRS and YFSETQ. CDR3 length: 13 amino acids. The CDR3 DNA is TGCGCCAGCAGACAGGGGGCTGGTCAGCCCCAGCATTTT. It specifies CASRQGAGQPQHF.

The gene calls are TRBV5-1 and TRBJ2-7; 10 bases match TRBD1. The CDR3 consists of 16 residues. V trimming: 0 bases; J trimming: 5 bases; junction bases outside the gene matches: 8. Germline V gives CDR1 SGHRS, CDR2 YFSETQ. CDR3 bases: TGCGCCAGCAGCTTGGCCCGCTGGGACAGGGGCGACGAGCAGTACTTC. It encodes CASSLARWDRGDEQYF.

The chain links TRBV3-1 (or the pseudogene TRBV3-2) to TRBJ1-2; 8 positions agree with TRBD1. CDR1 and CDR2 from the germline V gene are LGHDT and YNNKEL (reference sequence). CDR3 size: 15 residues. V lost 5 bases to trimming and J lost 3 bases; unmatched junction nucleotides: 8. The CDR3 region is CASSTLDRADYGYTF. In DNA form, the CDR3 reads TGTGCCAGCAGCACCCTGGACAGGGCGGACTATGGCTACACCTTC.

The CDR3 DNA is TGTGCCAGCAGTCCAGGGTCGAATCAGCCCCAGCATTTT. Its protein is CASSPGSNQPQHF. This chain connects TRBV12-3 or TRBV12-4 to TRBJ1-5; weak D call: TRBD1 (5 bases). The CDR3 extends over 13 amino acids. V was shortened by 5 bases and J by 4 bases, with 9 bases between the two germline ends.

This clone has just a few counts. The chain has TRBV5-4 and TRBJ1-4; weak D call: TRBD1 (6 bases). The CDR3 runs 15 residues. The V end lost 4 bases, the J end lost 8 bases, and 18 bases lay between the germline ends. The germline V gene encodes CDR1 SGHNT and CDR2 YYREEE (reference sequence). Here the CDR3 reads CASSQTGGVSEKLFF. DNA of the CDR3: TGTGCCAGCAGCCAGACGGGGGGCGTTTCCGAAAAACTGTTTTTT.

The chain recombines TRBV7-9 with TRBJ2-2; 7 nucleotides agree with TRBD1. The V segment lost 3 bases and the J segment 5 bases; nucleotides outside the gene matches: 6. Looked up from germline, CDR1 is SEHNR and CDR2 is FQNEAQ (reference sequence). The CDR3 contains 15 residues. The CDR3: CASSLITGDTGELFF. CDR3 bases: TGTGCCAGCAGCTTGATTACAGGGGATACCGGGGAGCTGTTTTTT.

The genes are TRBV28 and TRBJ2-1; maybe TRBD1 (6 bases). This CDR3 spans 15 amino acids. CDR1 MDHEN and CDR2 SYDVKM come from the germline V gene. V was trimmed by 3 bases and J by 2 bases, leaving 11 bases between them. Here the CDR3 reads CASSFVTGAYNEQFF. The CDR3 bases are TGTGCCAGCAGTTTCGTGACAGGAGCCTACAATGAGCAGTTCTTC.

The chain combines TRBV6-5 with TRBJ2-7, with 8 positions matching TRBD1. The germline gives CDR1 MNHEY, CDR2 SVGAGI. The CDR3 runs 13 residues. Germline trimming cut 7 bases from V and 2 bases from J; bases unmatched to any gene: 4. In DNA form, the CDR3 reads TGTGCCAGCATGGACAGGGAAGCCTACGAGCAGTACTTC. It yields the protein CASMDREAYEQYF.

This rearrangement joins TRBV7-2 to TRBJ2-3; the match to TRBD1 covers 7 bases. The V gene's germline CDR1 is SGHTA and CDR2 FQGNSA. V trimming: 5 bases; J trimming: 8 bases; junction bases outside the gene matches: 13. The CDR3 has 15 residues. The CDR3 reads CASSPQGPKWSTQYF. As DNA, the CDR3 is TGTGCCAGCAGCCCACAGGGGCCTAAATGGTCTACGCAGTATTTT.

V and J are TRBV10-1 and TRBJ1-2; D is undetermined. Germline V gene lookup returns CDR1 WNHNN and CDR2 SYGVQD (reference sequence). V lost 2 bases and J lost 4, with 8 bases in between. The CDR3 loop spans 13 amino acids. CDR3 protein: CASSEGGSYGYTF. In DNA, the CDR3 is TGCGCCAGCAGTGAGGGAGGCAGCTATGGCTACACCTTC.

This clone showed up just a few times. V and J are TRBV2 and TRBJ2-1; weak D call: TRBD1 (6 bases). CDR1 and CDR2 (germline): SNHLY, FYNNEI. Trimming took 8 bases from V and 0 from J, leaving 11 bases between them. The length of the CDR3 is 14 residues. The CDR3 region has the DNA TGTGCCAGCCAGGGGCGAAGCTCCTACAATGAGCAGTTCTTC. This sequence encodes CASQGRSSYNEQFF.

The chain links TRBV9 to TRBJ2-7, with TRBD2 matching over 7 bases. From germline, CDR1 is SGDLS and CDR2 YYNGEE. The ends lost 4 bases at V and 0 bases at J; junction bases unmatched: 13. The CDR3 runs to 17 residues. CDR3 region: CASSPKANSGLSYEQYF. CDR3 nucleotides: TGTGCCAGCAGCCCAAAGGCGAATAGCGGGCTCTCCTACGAGCAGTACTTC.

The chain is built from TRBV2 and TRBJ1-4, with D hard to call. Trimming stripped 1 base from V and 8 bases from J, with 8 bases between. Germline V gives CDR1 SNHLY, CDR2 FYNNEI. The length of the CDR3 is 13 residues. CDR3 nucleotide sequence: TGTGCCAGCAGTGAAGGATCGAGGGAAAAACTGTTTTTT. Residues: CASSEGSREKLFF.

The genes are TRBV7-2 and TRBJ2-7; D possibly corresponds to TRBD2 (5 bases). The ends were cut back, 1 base at V and 2 bases at J, with 15 bases in the middle. CDR1 is SGHTA, CDR2 FQGNSA, per germline. The CDR3 covers 16 residues. CDR3 sequence reads: CASSLGGIRFPYEQYF. CDR3 nucleotides: TGTGCCAGCAGCTTAGGAGGGATCCGTTTCCCCTACGAGCAGTACTTC.

The chain carries TRBV27 and TRBJ1-2, with 9 nucleotides matching TRBD1. The CDR3 loop spans 16 amino acids. V lost 1 base to trimming and J lost 7 bases; unmatched junction nucleotides: 10. Germline CDR1 is MNHEY and CDR2 is SMNVEV (reference sequence). The CDR3 nucleotides are TGTGCCAGCAGTTTATTAGGCGGGACAGGGACCGGTGGCTACACCTTC. Protein product: CASSLLGGTGTGGYTF.

This chain joins TRBV5-6 and TRBJ2-7; 9 bases match TRBD2. The CDR3 is 16 amino acids. V lost 0 bases to trimming and J lost 0 bases; unmatched junction nucleotides: 4. Per the germline V gene, CDR1 is SGHDT and CDR2 is YYEEEE. CDR3 sequence reads: CASSLASSGISYEQYF. Here the CDR3 DNA reads TGTGCCAGCAGCTTGGCGTCTAGCGGGATCTCCTACGAGCAGTACTTC.

This CDR3 reads CASSVGLVNEQFF. DNA of the CDR3: TGTGCCAGCAGCGTAGGACTAGTCAATGAGCAGTTCTTC. The rearrangement links TRBV9 to TRBJ2-1, with TRBD2 as a possible D gene (6 bases). This CDR3 comprises 13 residues. V shed 0 bases and J shed 6 bases, with 7 bases lying between them. Per germline, CDR1 SGDLS and CDR2 YYNGEE.

The V and J genes are TRBV28 and TRBJ2-1; 10 bases agree with TRBD2. This CDR3 has 16 amino acids. V dropped 5 bases and J dropped 4; count of bases not matched to a gene: 8. Germline loops: CDR1 MDHEN, CDR2 SYDVKM. DNA for the CDR3: TGTGCCAGCAGTGGGCTAGCGGGAGTTAAGTACAATGAGCAGTTCTTC. This sequence encodes CASSGLAGVKYNEQFF.

The chain couples TRBV28 to TRBJ1-2; 9 bases fit TRBD1. Germline CDR1 MDHEN, CDR2 SYDVKM. The V gene end was trimmed by 4 bases and the J gene end by 8 bases; junction bases not matched to a gene: 8. The CDR3 runs to 14 residues. The CDR3 spells CASSWGQGREGYTF. The CDR3 bases are TGTGCCAGCAGTTGGGGACAGGGAAGGGAGGGCTACACCTTC.

Here the CDR3 DNA reads TGTGCCAGCAGCTTATCGCCTAGCGGGAGTGGGGAGACCCAGTACTTC. Translation gives CASSLSPSGSGETQYF. The chain is built from TRBV7-2 and TRBJ2-5, with 10 bases matching TRBD2. The J segment lost 5 bases and the V segment lost 2 bases, leaving 8 bases of the junction unmatched. The V gene's germline CDR1 is SGHTA and CDR2 FQGNSA. The CDR3 contains 16 residues.

The rearrangement uses TRBV7-2 and TRBJ1-1; D not resolved. This CDR3 has 15 residues. From germline, CDR1 is SGHTA and CDR2 FQGNSA. Trimming pared 5 bases from V and 1 base from J, leaving 14 bases between. CDR3 sequence: CASSPAGVGNTEAFF. DNA for the CDR3: TGTGCCAGCAGCCCGGCCGGGGTGGGGAACACTGAAGCTTTCTTT.